The text below deals with one T cell receptor beta chain. RNA, at roughly 0.5 to 1 ug, was reverse transcribed with random hexamers. TCRdb used MiXCR to reprocess the immunoSEQ multiplex PCR reads, holding one entry per CDR3 protein. The data contain 53,000 or so distinct CDR3 sequences, 93% of them seen just once; the ten biggest clones take up almost 0.55%. The sample belongs to a study of CD8 T cells in Susac syndrome. What was sequenced was CD8+ T cells from PBMCs. This receptor was identified in a human donor in good health.

DNA of the CDR3: TGTGCCAGCAGTTTCCTTTACACAGATACGCAGTATTTT. This sequence encodes CASSFLYTDTQYF. The rearrangement joins TRBV6-6 to TRBJ2-3; D not certain. The V end lost 4 bases, the J end lost 2 bases, and 7 bases lay between the germline ends. Germline V gene lookup returns CDR1 MNHNY and CDR2 SVGAGI (reference sequence). The CDR3 spans 13 residues.